Presented here are 19 T cell receptor beta chains from one specimen sequenced in a study of T cell clones after liver transplantation. Only in-frame clones appear in the TCRdb table, and some are missing; sequencing was by immunoSEQ multiplex PCR. The top ten hold approximately 0.81% of the sample, which has 77,000 or so clones, roughly 80% seen once. The source was CD4+ T cells from blood, collected 12 months after liver transplant. All receptors come from a human patient who received a liver transplant. These T cells may partly come from the graft donor.

This chain links TRBV4-1 with TRBJ2-3, with D perhaps given as TRBD1 or TRBD2 (5 bases each). Trimming removed 1 base at V and 5 bases at J, with 16 bases between. Germline CDR1 reads MGHRA; CDR2 reads YSYEKL. The CDR3 runs 16 residues. Here the CDR3 DNA reads TGCGCCAGCAGCCAAGTGGGTGAGGGGCAAAGAGATACGCAGTATTTT. This gives the protein CASSQVGEGQRDTQYF.

Of note for this clone: Since no conserved phenylalanine or tryptophan closes the CDR3, a read error is the likely cause. No DNA is shown, since the ends of the CDR3 on it are uncertain; the CDR3 is the one TCRdb lists. The chain carries TRBV28 and TRBJ2-7; TRBD1 reflects the table's D call only, with no check against the DNA. CDR1 is MDHEN and CDR2 is SYDVKM in the germline V gene. Ends included, the CDR3 has 13 residues. The CDR3 loop is CASRVGTGGGFYI.

The CDR3 bases are TGTGCCAGCAGCTTAGAGGGAGCCCTTTACTATGGCTACACCTTC. It yields the protein CASSLEGALYYGYTF. The genes are TRBV7-2 and TRBJ1-2, with D uncertain. Looked up from germline, CDR1 is SGHTA and CDR2 is FQGNSA. The V gene lost 1 base and the J gene lost 3 bases, with 12 bases spanning the gap. The CDR3 has 15 amino acids.

The chain is built from TRBV15 and TRBJ2-1, with 7 positions matching TRBD2. V lost 4 bases to trimming and J lost 0 bases; unmatched junction nucleotides: 12. The germline CDR1 and CDR2 sequences are LNHNV and YYDKDF (reference sequence). The CDR3 is 18 residues long. CDR3 nucleotide sequence: TGTGCCACCAGCAAATTCTCCTTCGGGAGGAGCTCCTACAATGAGCAGTTCTTC. Encoded protein: CATSKFSFGRSSYNEQFF.

This clone appeared a few times. The V and J genes are TRBV7-2 and TRBJ2-5; D could derive from TRBD1 or TRBD2 (6 bases each). Per the germline V gene, CDR1 is SGHTA and CDR2 is FQGNSA. This CDR3 spans 16 amino acids. V lost 1 base, J lost 1 base, and 13 bases lay in between. The CDR3 sequence: CASSLVSGAAQETQYF. The CDR3 DNA is TGTGCCAGCAGCTTAGTGTCGGGGGCGGCCCAAGAGACCCAGTACTTC.

Here the CDR3 reads CAISVSGRITDTQYF. In DNA, the CDR3 is TGTGCCATCAGTGTTAGCGGGAGAATAACAGATACGCAGTATTTT. The genes are TRBV10-3 and TRBJ2-3; TRBD2 agrees at 9 bases. V was pared by 4 bases and J by 3 bases, with 5 bases of the junction left unmatched. Germline assignment: CDR1 ENHRY and CDR2 SYGVKD. The CDR3 length is 15 residues.

The CDR3 DNA reads TGTGCCACGTCAGGAACCCGCACAGATACGCAGTATTTT. Residues: CATSGTRTDTQYF. The chain couples TRBV6-5 to TRBJ2-3; D not certain. The CDR3 runs to 13 residues. Germline V gene sequence: CDR1 MNHEY, CDR2 SVGAGI. The V gene lost 10 bases and the J gene lost 1 base, with 12 bases spanning the gap.

The V gene is TRBV28, the J gene TRBJ1-5, with 9 bases identical to TRBD1. The CDR3 contains 15 residues. After removal of 5 bases from V and 3 bases from J, the junction contained 5 bases not matched to a gene. Germline CDR1 and CDR2: MDHEN and SYDVKM. The CDR3 sequence is CASSKDRGNNQPQHF. The CDR3 DNA is TGTGCCAGCAGTAAGGACAGGGGAAACAATCAGCCCCAGCATTTT.

This clone was picked up a small number of times. The chain uses TRBV6-1 and TRBJ2-2; no reliable D call. The germline V and J ends were trimmed by 8 bases and 0 bases, with 4 bases remaining between them. Germline V gene lookup returns CDR1 MNHNS and CDR2 SASEGT. This CDR3 region has 12 residues. The CDR3: CASFPNTGELFF. CDR3 nucleotides: TGTGCCAGCTTCCCGAACACCGGGGAGCTGTTTTTT.

The CDR3 is CASSLALAGVPDTQYF. CDR3 bases: TGCGCCAGCAGCTTGGCCCTAGCGGGAGTGCCAGATACGCAGTATTTT. This sequence joins TRBV5-1 and TRBJ2-3, with TRBD2 matching 10 bases. Germline V lookup: CDR1 SGHRS, CDR2 YFSETQ. This CDR3 spans 16 amino acids. The junction had 5 bases not matched to a gene; V was cut back by 0 bases and J by 4 bases.

V and J are TRBV6-6 and TRBJ2-5; D might be TRBD1 (5 bases). CDR3 length: 14 residues. Trimming cost V 2 bases and J 3 bases, with 10 bases left between them. Germline assignment: CDR1 MNHNY and CDR2 SVGAGI (reference sequence). DNA for the CDR3: TGTGCCAGCAGTTACAGTTGGGGCGAAGAGACCCAGTACTTC. Protein: CASSYSWGEETQYF.

The chain recombines TRBV7-2 with TRBJ2-7, with 8 nucleotides matching TRBD2. The ends lost 0 bases at V and 3 bases at J; junction bases unmatched: 4. Germline V gives CDR1 SGHTA, CDR2 FQGNSA. CDR3 length: 15 amino acids. CDR3 protein: CASSLASGEGYEQYF. The CDR3 DNA reads TGTGCCAGCAGCTTAGCTAGCGGGGAGGGCTACGAGCAGTACTTC.

The V call is TRBV19, the J call TRBJ1-2; 8 bases match TRBD1. Per germline, CDR1 LNHDA and CDR2 SQIVND (reference sequence). J lost 4 bases, V lost 5 bases, and 3 bases had no gene match. This CDR3 has 13 amino acids. The CDR3 bases are TGTGCCAGTAGTGTCGACAGGGGCTATGGCTACACCTTC. Translated, it gives CASSVDRGYGYTF.

V usage is TRBV9 and J usage is TRBJ2-1; D gene unclear. Trimming stripped 3 bases from V and 7 bases from J, with 8 bases between. Germline assignment: CDR1 SGDLS and CDR2 YYNGEE. CDR3 length equals 12 residues. The CDR3 protein is CASSARANEQFF. In DNA form, the CDR3 reads TGTGCCAGCAGCGCAAGGGCGAATGAGCAGTTCTTC.

The chain has TRBV29-1 and TRBJ2-1; TRBD1 might be the D (6 bases). The CDR3 has 17 amino acids. Germline V gene sequence: CDR1 SQVTM, CDR2 ANQGSEA. Trimming shortened V by 6 bases and J by 4 bases, and 25 bases separated the two germline ends. Here the CDR3 reads CSVPGTRPSALYNEQFF. CDR3 bases: TGCAGCGTCCCCGGGACAAGACCCTCCGCCCTATACAATGAGCAGTTCTTC.

This chain connects TRBV5-1 to TRBJ2-4, with a possible D match to TRBD2 (5 bases). Germline CDR1 reads SGHRS; CDR2 reads YFSETQ. V gave up 0 bases and J gave up 7 bases, with 14 bases separating them. The CDR3 extends over 15 amino acids. CDR3 in amino acids: CASSLGSTSGNIQYF. The CDR3 coding sequence is TGCGCCAGCAGCTTGGGAAGCACCTCGGGGAACATTCAGTACTTC.

V usage is TRBV5-1 and J usage is TRBJ2-7, with 11 bases fitting TRBD1. Germline-derived CDR1 and CDR2 are SGHRS and YFSETQ. J was trimmed by 5 bases and V by 4 bases; bases with no gene match: 5. The CDR3 length is 14 residues. In DNA, the CDR3 is TGCGCCAGCAGCCCAATGGACAGGGGGCACGAGCAGTACTTC. It is translated as CASSPMDRGHEQYF.

The rearrangement joins TRBV18 to TRBJ2-7; 7 bases fit TRBD2. There are 15 residues in the CDR3. Germline lookup yields CDR1 KGHSH and CDR2 LQKENI. J lost 6 bases, V lost 6 bases, and 14 bases had no gene match. This CDR3 reads CASSPELAKGTEQYF. For the CDR3, the DNA is TGTGCCAGCTCCCCCGAACTAGCGAAGGGGACCGAGCAGTACTTC.

The chain employs TRBV7-9 and TRBJ2-1, with TRBD2 matching 8 bases. The CDR3 extends over 15 amino acids. Germline lookup yields CDR1 SEHNR and CDR2 FQNEAQ (reference sequence). Trimming at V came to 4 bases and at J to 6 bases, leaving 8 bases not matched to a gene. This CDR3 is CASSSWGSGSNEQFF. Here the CDR3 DNA reads TGTGCCAGCAGCTCTTGGGGAAGCGGGAGCAATGAGCAGTTCTTC.